A single sample is the source of the 32 T cell receptor beta chains below, sequenced in a study of blood T cell repertoires in COVID-19. The method was immunoSEQ multiplex PCR; TCRdb's version includes in-frame clones alone and lacks a portion of them. The data show approximately 170,000 clones, more than 75% seen once. The specimen sequenced was peripheral blood. The receptors shown here come from a man aged 18 to 30 with COVID-19, enrolled during active disease.

The V and J genes are TRBV25-1 and TRBJ2-2, with 13 positions matching TRBD2. Trimming at V came to 4 bases and at J to 7 bases, leaving 6 bases not matched to a gene. This CDR3 comprises 16 residues. Germline V gene sequence: CDR1 MGHDK, CDR2 SYGVNS. CDR3 in DNA: TGTGCCAGCAGTGCCACTAGCGGGAGGGCCTACGGGGAGCTGTTTTTT. Its translation: CASSATSGRAYGELFF.

The V call is TRBV11-3, the J call TRBJ2-7, with 8 bases identical to TRBD2. Germline values: CDR1 SGHNT, CDR2 YENEEA. V was pared by 7 bases and J by 6 bases, with 14 bases of the junction left unmatched. The length of the CDR3 is 15 residues. CDR3 region: CASTNLLAEEGEQYF. CDR3 in DNA: TGTGCCAGCACCAATCTACTAGCGGAGGAGGGCGAGCAGTACTTC.

This sequence joins TRBV6-2 or TRBV6-3 and TRBJ2-7, with a tentative D call TRBD1 (7 bases). The CDR3 contains 14 residues. V dropped 6 bases and J dropped 7 bases, with 19 bases sitting between them. Germline loops: CDR1 MNHEY, CDR2 SVGEGT. CDR3 in amino acids: CASSSGGFVGEQYF. In DNA form, the CDR3 reads TGTGCCAGCAGCTCAGGGGGGTTCGTCGGGGAGCAGTACTTC.

This sequence joins TRBV25-1 and TRBJ2-7; no definite D call. With 7 bases removed from V and 2 bases from J, the gap between germline ends came to 9 bases. Germline CDR1 MGHDK, CDR2 SYGVNS. The CDR3 consists of 12 residues. CDR3 amino acids: CASKQSPYEQYF. The CDR3 DNA is TGTGCCAGCAAACAGAGCCCCTACGAGCAGTACTTC.

The chain recombines TRBV4-3 with TRBJ2-7, with 10 bases aligning to TRBD2. Germline CDR1 reads LGHNA; CDR2 reads YSLEER. V gave up 4 bases and J gave up 4 bases; unmatched junction bases: 7. This CDR3 comprises 15 residues. Written as DNA, the CDR3 is TGCGCCAGCAGCCTAGGACTAGCGGTGGGTTACGAGCAGTACTTC. Translated, it gives CASSLGLAVGYEQYF.

Here the CDR3 reads CASSLRLAGLTDTQYF. In DNA form, the CDR3 reads TGTGCCAGCAGCCTTAGACTAGCGGGGCTCACAGATACGCAGTATTTT. The V gene is TRBV7-8, the J gene TRBJ2-3, with TRBD2 identical over 11 bases. The germline gives CDR1 SGHVS, CDR2 FQNEAQ. V shed 5 bases and J 2 bases; nucleotides not matched to a gene: 6. CDR3 length: 16 amino acids.

The V call is TRBV7-9, the J call TRBJ1-1; D perhaps matches TRBD1 (6 bases). The CDR3 is made up of 15 amino acids. V was shortened by 6 bases and J by 1 base, with 15 bases between the two germline ends. Germline CDR1 and CDR2: SEHNR and FQNEAQ (reference sequence). The CDR3 spells CASRSLQGWNTEAFF. CDR3 coding DNA: TGTGCCAGCAGGTCCTTACAGGGATGGAACACTGAAGCTTTCTTT.

The V gene is TRBV15, the J gene TRBJ1-2; a weak D match, TRBD1 (6 bases). The V end was cut by 2 bases, the J end by 6 bases, with 10 bases between. The CDR3 has 13 amino acids. Germline assignment: CDR1 LNHNV and CDR2 YYDKDF (reference sequence). CDR3 protein: CATSRTPGDGYTF. The CDR3 region has the DNA TGTGCCACCAGCAGAACCCCAGGGGATGGCTACACCTTC.

The chain has TRBV15 and TRBJ1-6; a possible D gene is TRBD1 (5 bases). The V gene lost 0 bases and the J gene lost 0 bases, with 12 bases spanning the gap. This CDR3 is built from 18 residues. Germline values: CDR1 LNHNV, CDR2 YYDKDF (reference sequence). CDR3 nucleotide sequence: TGTGCCACCAGCAGAGATTGGGGGGGGAGCTCCTATAATTCACCCCTCCACTTT. Its protein product is CATSRDWGGSSYNSPLHF.

The genes are TRBV5-4 and TRBJ2-2; 7 positions match TRBD2. Trimming took 0 bases from V and 0 from J; bases not matched to a gene: 5. The CDR3 runs 17 residues. CDR1 and CDR2 (germline): SGHNT, YYREEE (reference sequence). The CDR3, as DNA: TGTGCCAGCAGCTTGGCCCCCCGGGGGGCGAACACCGGGGAGCTGTTTTTT. It yields the protein CASSLAPRGANTGELFF. The full variable domain, with the rest looked up from reference TRBV5-4 and TRBJ2-2, is ETGVTQSPTHLIKTRGQQVTLRCSSQSGHNTVSWYQQALGQGPQFIFQYYREEENGRGNFPPRFSGLQFPNYSSELNVNALELDDSALYLCASSLAPRGANTGELFFGEGSRLTVL.

The genes are TRBV2 and TRBJ1-1, with D possibly matching TRBD1 (6 bases). The CDR3 covers 13 residues. Germline-derived CDR1 and CDR2 are SNHLY and FYNNEI. Between the trimmed V and J ends, which lost 5 bases and 10 bases, there was a span of 17 bases. This chain's CDR3 is CASSKSKGGRAFF. In DNA form, the CDR3 reads TGTGCCAGCAGTAAAAGTAAGGGGGGGAGAGCTTTCTTT.

The V gene is TRBV6-5, the J gene TRBJ1-2; 8 nucleotides line up with TRBD1. Germline V lookup: CDR1 MNHEY, CDR2 SVGAGI. V lost 5 bases and J lost 2; bases outside the gene matches: 1. The CDR3 runs to 13 residues. This chain's CDR3 is CASSRTGNYGYTF. DNA for the CDR3: TGTGCCAGCAGTCGGACAGGGAACTATGGCTACACCTTC.

J is TRBJ2-3 and V is TRBV24-1; 7 nucleotides line up with TRBD1. This CDR3 is 14 amino acids long. V trimming: 8 bases; J trimming: 2 bases; junction bases outside the gene matches: 6. Germline CDR1 KGHDR, CDR2 SFDVKD. CDR3: CATMGTAITDTQYF. CDR3 DNA: TGTGCCACCATGGGGACAGCTATCACAGATACGCAGTATTTT.

The genes are TRBV7-2 and TRBJ2-1; TRBD2 agrees at 7 bases. Germline loops: CDR1 SGHTA, CDR2 FQGNSA. V lost 7 bases to trimming and J lost 7 bases; unmatched junction nucleotides: 13. The CDR3 runs 15 residues. In DNA form, the CDR3 reads TGTGCCAGCACCCGGGTGGCGGGAGCTGGAAATGAGCAGTTCTTC. Encoded protein: CASTRVAGAGNEQFF.

The rearrangement links TRBV4-1 to TRBJ1-5, with TRBD1 matching 7 bases. The CDR3 loop spans 17 amino acids. Germline CDR1 reads MGHRA; CDR2 reads YSYEKL. The V and J ends lost 0 bases and 5 bases, in that order; junction bases with no gene match: 10. The DNA of the CDR3 is TGCGCCAGCAGCCAAGAAGTGGTACGGGACAGTCATCAGCCCCAGCATTTT. This encodes CASSQEVVRDSHQPQHF.

The CDR3 DNA is TGTGCCAGCAGTCGCCGGGTATGGAACACTGAAGCTTTCTTT. Translated, it gives CASSRRVWNTEAFF. The V and J genes are TRBV27 and TRBJ1-1; D gene unclear. The CDR3 is 14 residues long. CDR1 and CDR2 (germline): MNHEY, SMNVEV (reference sequence). The V gene lost 5 bases and the J gene lost 1 base, with 11 bases spanning the gap.

J is TRBJ2-1 and V is TRBV28, with 12 positions matching TRBD2. This CDR3 is built from 14 residues. The junction had 9 bases not matched to a gene; V was cut back by 2 bases and J by 16 bases. The germline gives CDR1 MDHEN, CDR2 SYDVKM. This chain's CDR3 is CASSLASGRAFQFF. Here the CDR3 DNA reads TGTGCCAGCAGTTTAGCTAGCGGGAGGGCCTTCCAATTCTTC.

The rearrangement links TRBV30 to TRBJ2-3; 8 bases are shared with TRBD2. Germline-derived CDR1 and CDR2 are GTSNPN and SVGIG (reference sequence). The CDR3 runs to 14 residues. V lost 2 bases, J lost 4 bases, and 5 bases stayed unmatched. CDR3 sequence: CAWSLAGGPDTQYF. In DNA form, the CDR3 reads TGTGCCTGGAGTCTGGCGGGAGGACCAGATACGCAGTATTTT.

The V and J genes are TRBV4-1 and TRBJ2-1, with a tentative D call TRBD2 (5 bases). Germline CDR1 MGHRA, CDR2 YSYEKL. This CDR3 is built from 16 residues. Trimming removed 0 bases at V and 5 bases at J, with 14 bases between. The CDR3 here is CASSQDRRSSHNEQFF. The CDR3 DNA reads as TGCGCCAGCAGCCAAGATAGGAGGTCGAGCCACAATGAGCAGTTCTTC.

The gene calls are TRBV29-1 and TRBJ1-2; TRBD1 is a possible D gene (5 bases). The CDR3 spans 13 residues. The V end lost 5 bases, the J end lost 3 bases, and 13 bases lay between the germline ends. Germline-derived CDR1 and CDR2 are SQVTM and ANQGSEA. The DNA of the CDR3 is TGCAGCGTTTCCCACAGGAAGCACTATGGCTACACCTTC. Translated: CSVSHRKHYGYTF.

For this clone: The sample carries other DNA sequences with the same CDR3. The rearrangement uses TRBV5-1 and TRBJ2-7; D is perhaps TRBD1 (5 bases). V dropped 0 bases and J dropped 1 base, with 5 bases sitting between them. The CDR3 runs to 13 residues. The germline CDR1 and CDR2 sequences are SGHRS and YFSETQ. CDR3 DNA sequence: TGCGCCAGCAGCTTGGGACAGTCCTACGAGCAGTACTTC. Translation: CASSLGQSYEQYF.

A remark on this clone: An end of the junction differs from the germline gene, which may be a read error. This rearrangement joins TRBV5-5 to TRBJ1-4; no firm D call. The germline gives CDR1 SGHKS, CDR2 YYEKEE (reference sequence). This CDR3 contains 16 residues. The CDR3, as DNA: TGTGCCAGCAGCTCCAGACTCCTTGCAACTAATGAAAAACTGCTTTTT. Translation gives CASSSRLLATNEKLLF.

The V and J genes are TRBV10-2 and TRBJ2-7; D may be TRBD2 (7 bases). The CDR3 runs 15 residues. Germline CDR1 and CDR2: WSHSY and SAAADI. The V end was cut by 5 bases, the J end by 2 bases, with 16 bases between. This CDR3 reads CASSPGEGVTYEQYF. CDR3 nucleotides: TGCGCCAGCAGTCCCGGGGAGGGGGTTACCTACGAGCAGTACTTC.

This clone showed up just once. The chain joins TRBV21-1 to TRBJ1-2. TRBV21-1 is marked as a pseudogene. The CDR3 contains 15 residues. CDR3 coding DNA: TGTGCCAGCAGCGCTTGGCGGTGGCCACCGGAAAGATTAGCCTTC. This sequence encodes CASSAWRWPPERLAF.

The chain uses TRBV9 and TRBJ2-1, with D perhaps TRBD1 (6 bases). The CDR3 length is 17 residues. V shed 3 bases and J shed 0 bases, with 16 bases lying between them. Germline V gives CDR1 SGDLS, CDR2 YYNGEE. The CDR3 DNA sequence: TGTGCCAGCAGCGCATCAGGGGTCACCCACTCCTACAATGAGCAGTTCTTC. Protein: CASSASGVTHSYNEQFF. Full variable domain (missing parts from reference TRBV9 and TRBJ2-1): DSGVTQTPKHLITATGQRVTLRCSPRSGDLSVYWYQQSLDQGLQFLIQYYNGEERAKGNILERFSAQQFPDLHSELNLSSLELGDSALYFCASSASGVTHSYNEQFFGPGTRLTVL.

In nucleotides, the CDR3 is TGTGCCAGCAGTGGTTCCCGGGAGCAGTTCTTC. Protein product: CASSGSREQFF. V and J are TRBV9 and TRBJ2-1; D is undetermined. The germline V gene encodes CDR1 SGDLS and CDR2 YYNGEE. V was trimmed by 5 bases and J by 10 bases, leaving 10 bases between them. The CDR3 is 11 residues long.

This chain links TRBV28 with TRBJ1-5; TRBD1 is a possible D gene (6 bases). V gave up 5 bases and J gave up 11 bases, with 16 bases separating them. The CDR3 is 13 residues long. The germline CDR1 and CDR2 sequences are MDHEN and SYDVKM. In DNA, the CDR3 is TGTGCCAGCAGTCCTAGGGGGAGACGGGCCCAGCATTTT. Its protein product is CASSPRGRRAQHF.

V is TRBV6-5 and J is TRBJ1-5, with 7 nucleotides matching TRBD1. CDR1 and CDR2 (germline): MNHEY, SVGAGI. The V gene end was trimmed by 5 bases and the J gene end by 7 bases; junction bases not matched to a gene: 8. There are 14 residues in the CDR3. In nucleotides, the CDR3 is TGTGCCAGCAGTCCCCGGAGAGGGGGCCAGCCCCAGCATTTT. As protein: CASSPRRGGQPQHF.

V usage is TRBV12-3 or TRBV12-4 and J usage is TRBJ2-7; a possible D gene is TRBD1 (6 bases). The CDR3 is made up of 13 amino acids. Trimming left V 6 bases short and J 2 bases short, with 11 bases between. The CDR3, as DNA: TGTGCCAGCAGCCCCGGGACACCCTACGAGCAGTACTTC. Translated, it gives CASSPGTPYEQYF.

The rearrangement joins TRBV12-3 or TRBV12-4 to TRBJ2-1; TRBD1 is a possible D gene (7 bases). The V end lost 10 bases, the J end lost 4 bases, and 14 bases lay between the germline ends. This CDR3 is 13 amino acids long. The CDR3 DNA sequence: TGTGCCATATCCCCAGGGGGGTACAATGAGCAGTTCTTC. Amino acids: CAISPGGYNEQFF.

V gene TRBV19 combines with J gene TRBJ2-6; D is undetermined. The CDR3 extends over 14 amino acids. V shed 5 bases and J shed 2 bases, with 7 bases lying between them. CDR1 and CDR2 (germline): LNHDA, SQIVND (reference sequence). The CDR3 is CASSLRAGANVLTF. The CDR3 DNA follows: TGTGCCAGTAGTTTGAGAGCTGGGGCCAACGTCCTGACTTTC.

This chain uses TRBV5-6 with TRBJ2-7; D is possibly TRBD2 (6 bases). Germline values: CDR1 SGHDT, CDR2 YYEEEE. This CDR3 comprises 13 residues. V lost 3 bases, J lost 2 bases, and 9 bases lay in between. The CDR3 bases are TGTGCCAGCAGCTCCGGACTAACCTACGAGCAGTACTTC. Translated: CASSSGLTYEQYF.